The T cell receptor (beta chain) described here comes from a study of T cell responses to AZD1222 COVID-19 vaccine. Overall study results and limits: Close to half of all spike-specific TCRs reportedly target regions of the variants that are unmutated. Spike as a whole was targeted by vaccine-associated CD4 TCRs, dominant at 160-218 and 743-854.

This CDR3 comprises 11 residues. Trimming cost V 3 bases and J 4 bases, with 3 bases left between them. Pooling of second doses given at about 4 or about 12 weeks was done. Remarks on this clone: The antigen remains undetermined.

TCRdb's table, derived via immunoSEQ multiplex PCR, lists solely in-frame clones and lacks some. The table includes under 60,000 clones, about 88% detected once. This rearrangement joins TRBV12-3 or TRBV12-4 to TRBJ2-5, with D uncertain. Source: peripheral blood, taken 28 days after the second AZD1222 dose. This clonotype was obtained from an adult who received the AZD1222 COVID-19 vaccine. CDR3 residues: CASSLGETQYF. CDR3 coding DNA: TGTGCCAGCAGTTTGGGAGAGACCCAGTACTTC.